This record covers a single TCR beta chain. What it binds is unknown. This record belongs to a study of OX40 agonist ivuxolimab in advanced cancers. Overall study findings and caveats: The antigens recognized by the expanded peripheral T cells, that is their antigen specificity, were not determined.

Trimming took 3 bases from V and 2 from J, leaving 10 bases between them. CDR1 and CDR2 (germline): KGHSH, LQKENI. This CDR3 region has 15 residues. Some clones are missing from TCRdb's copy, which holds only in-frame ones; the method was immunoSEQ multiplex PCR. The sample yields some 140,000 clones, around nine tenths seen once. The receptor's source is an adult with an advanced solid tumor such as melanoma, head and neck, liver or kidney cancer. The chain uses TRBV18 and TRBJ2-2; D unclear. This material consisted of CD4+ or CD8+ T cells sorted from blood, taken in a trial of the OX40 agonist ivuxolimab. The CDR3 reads CASSPVAGNTGELFF. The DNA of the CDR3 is TGTGCCAGCTCACCCGTCGCAGGAAACACCGGGGAGCTGTTTTTT.